This T cell receptor (beta chain) appears in the sequencing data of a study of blood T cell repertoires in COVID-19. As for the study in general: Samples of COVID-19 (acute and convalescent) were obtained from the United States, Italy and Spain. The cDNA or gDNA used as material had been derived from T cells, B-cell-depleted T cells, or PBMCs.

This CDR3 comprises 15 residues. Germline assignment: CDR1 SGHRS and CDR2 YFSETQ. Trimming pared 2 bases from V and 5 bases from J, leaving 16 bases between. As processed by the authors: Scientists estimated how many nucleated cells there were by amplifying reference gene primers. Only in-frame clones appear in the TCRdb table, and some are missing; sequencing was by immunoSEQ multiplex PCR. The V and J calls and clone size are taken from that table; D and trimming were inferred from the DNA. The sample includes 25,000 to 30,000 clones, roughly 90% of them seen just once. The sequencing sample was made of peripheral blood. The J gene is TRBJ2-5, the V gene TRBV5-1; a possible D gene is TRBD1 (8 bases). The TCR originated in a human donor in a cohort sampled during active COVID-19. The DNA for the CDR3 is TGCGCCAGCAGCTTAACAGGGGGGGTCGGTGAGACCCAGTACTTC. Amino acid sequence: CASSLTGGVGETQYF.